A selection of T cell receptor beta chains follows, all from one sample in a study of post-analysis software for immune sequencing data. MiXCR, applied by TCRdb to the PCR reads, yields one record per CDR3 protein. Seen here are 750,000 to 950,000 distinct CDR3 sequences, roughly 58% observed once, and the top ten hold approximately 4.5%. Sequenced: blood. The receptors come from a girl between 10 and 17 years old with multiple sclerosis. Each CDR3 is given with its conserved first and last residue. D genes are given only for firm matches. Some rows have no size entry. The others give once, few or many, or a class for an expanded clone.

TRBD1	TRBV20-1	once	TRBJ2-3	CSARDLRGKDTQYF	TGCAGTGCTAGAGATCTCAGGGGGAAGGATACGCAGTATTTT
TRBD1	TRBV20-1	NA	TRBJ2-7	CSARGDRDHEQYF	TGCAGTGCTAGGGGGGACAGGGACCACGAGCAGTACTTC
NA	TRBV15	few	TRBJ2-7	CATYGGYEQYF	TGTGCCACCTACGGGGGATACGAGCAGTACTTC
NA	TRBV27	NA	TRBJ2-1	CASTTNSLNEQFF	TGTGCCAGCACGACTAACTCCCTCAATGAGCAGTTCTTC
NA	TRBV7-3	few	TRBJ2-5	CASSRFGGRETQYF	TGTGCCAGCAGCAGATTCGGGGGCCGGGAGACCCAGTACTTC
NA	TRBV20-1	NA	TRBJ2-3	CSARDVAGRADTQYF	TGCAGTGCTAGAGATGTGGCGGGAAGAGCCGATACGCAGTATTTT
TRBD1	TRBV9	NA	TRBJ2-3	CASSVGQGFQSQYF	TGTGCCAGCAGCGTGGGACAGGGCTTCCAATCGCAGTATTTT
TRBD1	TRBV11-2	NA	TRBJ2-5	CASRPPGQGGETQYF	TGTGCCAGCAGACCACCGGGACAGGGTGGGGAGACCCAGTACTTC
TRBD1	TRBV7-3	NA	TRBJ2-7	CASSLTWDSSYEQYF	TGTGCCAGCAGCTTAACGTGGGACAGCTCCTACGAGCAGTACTTC
TRBD2	TRBV6-5	NA	TRBJ2-1	CASSLLAGEIDEQFF	TGTGCCAGCAGTTTACTAGCGGGAGAAATCGATGAGCAGTTCTTC
NA	TRBV5-1	once	TRBJ1-6	CASSLVGGDPPLHF	TGCGCCAGCAGCTTGGTCGGGGGAGATCCACCCCTCCACTTT
TRBD1	TRBV2	NA	TRBJ1-1	CASSGGQGIEAFF	TGTGCCAGCAGTGGCGGACAGGGGATTGAAGCTTTCTTT
NA	TRBV10-1	few	TRBJ2-7	CASSEGIFPYEQYF	TGCGCCAGCAGTGAGGGAATTTTCCCCTACGAGCAGTACTTC
TRBD2	TRBV5-1	few	TRBJ2-1	CASSLDMAGGVNEQFF	TGCGCCAGCAGCTTGGATATGGCGGGGGGGGTTAATGAGCAGTTCTTC
TRBD1	TRBV5-1	few	TRBJ1-2	CASSLAGTADGYTF	TGCGCCAGCAGCTTGGCCGGGACAGCGGATGGCTACACCTTC
NA	TRBV12-3/TRBV12-4	NA	TRBJ2-1	CASSLGRAGNNEQFF	TGTGCCAGCAGTTTAGGGAGGGCCGGGAACAATGAGCAGTTCTTC
NA	TRBV5-1	NA	TRBJ2-7	CASSHGRRQPSTQYF	TGCGCCAGCAGCCACGGACGTAGGCAGCCAAGCACCCAGTACTTC
TRBD2	TRBV10-3	few	TRBJ2-7	CAISQNSGTSYEQYF	TGTGCCATCAGCCAGAATAGCGGGACCTCCTACGAGCAGTACTTC
NA	TRBV7-2	NA	TRBJ1-5	CASSRRAGAAWGNQPQHF	TGTGCCAGCAGTCGACGGGCAGGGGCCGCCTGGGGCAATCAGCCCCAGCATTTT
TRBD1	TRBV2	NA	TRBJ1-5	CASSRQGKNSNQPQHF	TGTGCCAGCAGTCGACAGGGGAAAAATAGCAATCAGCCCCAGCATTTT